These T cell receptor beta chains were read from a single sample in a study of vaccination effects on CD4 cells after COVID-19. Antigens of these TCRs are unknown. Clones were read by immunoSEQ multiplex PCR, and TCRdb kept only the in-frame ones, dropping some. The top ten hold 25% to 35% of the sample, which has 25,000 to 30,000 clones, 75% to 85% seen once. Sample: CD4+ T cells from PBMCs cultured with SARS-CoV-2 spike peptides, taken before COVID-19 vaccination. The receptors here all came from a human donor who received a COVID-19 vaccine. Each CDR3 is given with its conserved first and last residue. D genes are given only for firm matches. Some rows have no size entry. The others give once, few or many, or a class for an expanded clone.

D	V	J	size	CDR3	DNA
TRBD1	TRBV24-1	TRBJ1-2	few	CATSDPSQGDYGYTF	TGTGCCACCAGTGACCCTTCACAGGGGGACTATGGCTACACCTTC
NA	TRBV4-1	TRBJ2-5	NA	CASSLTSLGQETQYF	TGCGCCAGCAGCCTGACTAGTTTGGGCCAAGAGACCCAGTACTTC
NA	TRBV3-1/TRBV3-2	TRBJ2-1	NA	CASRSIGGRNEQFF	TGTGCCAGCAGATCGATAGGGGGGAGGAATGAGCAGTTCTTC
NA	TRBV21-1	TRBJ2-7	NA	CAPSRTGLVYEQYF	TGTGCCCCCTCTCGGACAGGTCTTGTCTACGAGCAGTACTTC
TRBD1	TRBV6-2/TRBV6-3	TRBJ1-2	NA	CASSLTRTGLSYGYTF	TGTGCCAGCAGTCTTACTCGGACAGGGCTTTCCTATGGCTACACCTTC
NA	TRBV21-1	TRBJ2-5	NA	CASRNLGQGVPPETQYF	TGTGCCAGCCGGAACCTGGGACAGGGGGTACCCCCGGAGACCCAGTACTTC
NA	TRBV3-1/TRBV3-2	TRBJ1-1	NA	CASSQEEWAYTEAFF	TGTGCCAGCAGCCAAGAAGAATGGGCATACACTGAAGCTTTCTTT
NA	TRBV6-5	TRBJ2-4	NA	CASSPRTVAKNIQYF	TGTGCCAGCAGTCCTCGAACTGTAGCCAAAAACATTCAGTACTTC
NA	TRBV9	TRBJ2-2	NA	CASSVGADTNTGELFF	TGTGCCAGCAGCGTAGGGGCGGACACGAACACCGGGGAGCTGTTTTTT
NA	TRBV6-6	TRBJ2-4	NA	CASSRDTPGNIQYF	TGTGCCAGCAGCCGGGACACCCCAGGAAACATTCAGTACTTC
NA	TRBV4-1	TRBJ1-3	NA	CASSQVLGNTIYF	TGCGCCAGCAGCCAAGTTCTCGGGAACACCATATATTTT
TRBD1	TRBV9	TRBJ1-1	NA	CASSTRQGMAEAFF	TGTGCCAGCAGCACCCGACAGGGTATGGCTGAAGCTTTCTTT
TRBD1	TRBV2	TRBJ2-2	few	CASSAQGEAGELFF	TGTGCCAGCAGTGCCCAGGGGGAAGCCGGGGAGCTGTTTTTT
NA	TRBV30	TRBJ1-1	few	CAWSVDSNTEAFF	TGTGCCTGGAGTGTCGACAGCAACACTGAAGCTTTCTTT
NA	TRBV30	TRBJ1-5	NA	CAWSVRGRLDQPQHF	TGTGCCTGGAGTGTAAGGGGCAGACTGGATCAGCCCCAGCATTTT
TRBD1	TRBV19	TRBJ1-5	NA	CASSTGQGAIQPQHF	TGTGCCAGTAGTACCGGTCAGGGGGCCATTCAGCCCCAGCATTTT
NA	TRBV6-5	TRBJ2-7	NA	CASSRGWGLGEQYF	TGTGCCAGCAGTCGGGGATGGGGGTTGGGGGAGCAGTACTTC
NA	TRBV5-4	TRBJ1-1	few	CASSPPTSQGEAFF	TGTGCCAGCAGCCCCCCGACCTCACAGGGTGAAGCTTTCTTT
TRBD1	TRBV19	TRBJ2-2	NA	CASSMGQGGELFF	TGTGCCAGTAGTATGGGACAGGGCGGGGAGCTGTTTTTT
NA	TRBV5-1	TRBJ1-4	NA	CASSWGRDATNEKLFF	TGCGCCAGCAGCTGGGGCAGGGATGCAACTAATGAAAAACTGTTTTTT
NA	TRBV3-1/TRBV3-2	TRBJ1-1	few	CASSQMPGGTEAFF	TGTGCCAGCAGCCAAATGCCGGGAGGTACTGAAGCTTTCTTT
TRBD1	TRBV7-2	TRBJ2-5	once	CASSGSTGVKTQYF	TGTGCCAGCAGCGGGTCTACAGGGGTAAAGACCCAGTACTTC
NA	TRBV5-1	TRBJ2-1	NA	CASSRLGRDSYNEQFF	TGCGCCAGCAGCAGACTGGGGCGAGACTCCTACAATGAGCAGTTCTTC
NA	TRBV3-1/TRBV3-2	TRBJ1-4	NA	CASSQAGGAPNEKLFF	TGTGCCAGCAGCCAAGCTGGGGGGGCCCCCAATGAAAAACTGTTTTTT
TRBD1	TRBV27	TRBJ1-2	NA	CASSQTGAGNYGYTF	TGTGCCAGCAGCCAAACAGGGGCCGGTAACTATGGCTACACCTTC
TRBD1	TRBV19	TRBJ2-7	NA	CASSMKWDSPYEQYF	TGTGCCAGTAGTATGAAGTGGGACAGCCCCTACGAGCAGTACTTC
NA	TRBV6-2/TRBV6-3	TRBJ1-2	NA	CASSYIPHVAYGYTF	TGTGCCAGCAGTTATATCCCTCACGTGGCCTATGGCTACACCTTC
NA	TRBV30	TRBJ1-6	NA	CAWREGGSYNSPLHF	TGTGCCTGGAGGGAAGGGGGCTCCTATAATTCACCCCTCCACTTT
NA	TRBV28	TRBJ1-2	NA	CATGGGNYGYTF	TGTGCCACGGGGGGGGGAAACTATGGCTACACCTTC
NA	TRBV30	TRBJ1-3	few	CAWSRGVLPGNTIYF	TGTGCCTGGAGTCGCGGGGTACTTCCCGGAAACACCATATATTTT
NA	TRBV6-1	TRBJ2-7	NA	CASSEAWTPEQYF	TGTGCCAGCAGTGAAGCGTGGACTCCGGAGCAGTACTTC
NA	TRBV6-5	TRBJ2-1	NA	CASRQVERNEQFF	TGTGCCAGCAGACAGGTCGAACGCAATGAGCAGTTCTTC
NA	TRBV14	TRBJ2-4	NA	CASSQGAHSIRGPRNIQYF	TGTGCCAGCAGCCAGGGTGCCCACTCAATAAGAGGGCCCAGAAACATTCAGTACTTC
NA	TRBV5-1	TRBJ1-1	NA	CASSSFGFADTEAFF	TGCGCCAGCAGCTCGTTCGGGTTTGCGGACACTGAAGCTTTCTTT
NA	TRBV3-1/TRBV3-2	TRBJ2-5	once	CASSQLVWAPGAKKTQYF	TGTGCCAGCAGCCAGTTGGTATGGGCGCCGGGCGCTAAGAAGACCCAGTACTTC
NA	TRBV5-4	TRBJ1-1	few	CASSLIGVNTEAFF	TGTGCCAGCAGCTTGATTGGCGTGAACACTGAAGCTTTCTTT
NA	TRBV2	TRBJ1-6	NA	CASSLGGGNSPLHF	TGTGCCAGCAGCCTGGGAGGGGGGAATTCACCCCTCCACTTT
NA	TRBV29-1	TRBJ2-4	NA	CSVENLTGKAKNIQYF	TGCAGCGTTGAAAATTTAACAGGGAAAGCCAAAAACATTCAGTACTTC
NA	TRBV6-4	TRBJ1-2	once	CASSPPDNHSNYGYTF	TGTGCCAGCAGTCCCCCGGACAACCATTCTAACTATGGCTACACCTTC
NA	TRBV19	TRBJ1-4	NA	CASSIVGLEAEKLFF	TGTGCCAGTAGTATTGTGGGTTTGGAGGCTGAAAAACTGTTTTTT
TRBD2	TRBV27	TRBJ2-2	NA	CASGTSGRIRGGELFF	TGTGCCAGCGGGACTAGCGGGAGAATCAGGGGCGGGGAGCTGTTTTTT
NA	TRBV2	TRBJ2-1	NA	CASRLRGNEQFF	TGTGCCAGCAGACTCAGGGGAAATGAGCAGTTCTTC
NA	TRBV4-1	TRBJ1-3	NA	CASSQAAAGNTIYF	TGCGCCAGCAGCCAAGCGGCAGCCGGAAACACCATATATTTT
TRBD1	TRBV2	TRBJ1-6	few	CASSVEDRGSPLHF	TGTGCCAGCAGTGTTGAGGACAGGGGTTCACCCCTCCACTTT
NA	TRBV6-1	TRBJ1-5	NA	CASSEGRRGGYSNQPQHF	TGTGCCAGCAGTGAAGGCAGGAGGGGGGGATATAGCAATCAGCCCCAGCATTTT
NA	TRBV28	TRBJ2-1	large	CASSYGFFGEQFF	TGTGCCAGCAGTTACGGCTTCTTCGGTGAGCAGTTCTTC
NA	TRBV4-1	TRBJ2-1	once	CASSQVPGDPYNEQFF	TGCGCCAGCAGCCAAGTACCGGGAGATCCCTACAATGAGCAGTTCTTC
NA	TRBV20-1	TRBJ2-1	once	CSAGPYNEQFF	TGCAGTGCTGGCCCCTACAATGAGCAGTTCTTC
NA	TRBV5-4	TRBJ1-2	few	CASSLARGNYGYTF	TGTGCCAGCAGCTTGGCCCGGGGGAACTATGGCTACACCTTC
NA	TRBV23-1	TRBJ1-2	NA	CASSQSGSYGYTF	TGCGCCAGCAGTCAATCGGGCAGTTATGGCTACACCTTC
NA	TRBV18	TRBJ1-5	NA	CASSPRRGDGQPQHF	TGTGCCAGCTCACCGCGAAGAGGGGATGGTCAGCCCCAGCATTTT
NA	TRBV5-4	TRBJ1-2	NA	CASSLAGARVDGYTF	TGTGCCAGCAGCTTGGCCGGGGCGAGGGTGGATGGCTACACCTTC
TRBD1	TRBV5-5	TRBJ1-4	NA	CASSDRANEKLFF	TGTGCCAGCTCAGACAGGGCTAATGAAAAACTGTTTTTT
NA	TRBV5-6	TRBJ1-6	NA	CASSFRSSYNSPLHF	TGTGCCAGCAGCTTCCGTAGCTCCTATAATTCACCCCTCCACTTT
NA	TRBV9	TRBJ2-5	NA	CASSVDSGRGETQYF	TGTGCCAGCAGCGTAGATTCGGGGCGCGGGGAGACCCAGTACTTC
NA	TRBV29-1	TRBJ1-1	NA	CSVGQGYTEAFF	TGCAGCGTTGGTCAGGGGTACACTGAAGCTTTCTTT
TRBD1	TRBV28	TRBJ1-2	NA	CASSTMGQGAYGYGYTF	TGTGCCAGCAGTACAATGGGACAGGGGGCGTATGGCTATGGCTACACCTTC
NA	TRBV11-2	TRBJ1-1	NA	CASSKPGVHTEAFF	TGTGCCAGCAGCAAACCAGGGGTGCACACTGAAGCTTTCTTT
NA	TRBV15	TRBJ1-2	NA	CATSSDGNYGYTF	TGTGCCACCAGCTCCGACGGAAACTATGGCTACACCTTC
NA	TRBV3-1/TRBV3-2	TRBJ1-1	NA	CASSPDPTGIDTEAFF	TGTGCCAGCAGCCCCGACCCCACAGGGATCGACACTGAAGCTTTCTTT